One sample yielded the 25 T cell receptor beta chains listed below, sequenced in a study of shared clonotypes between healthy human individuals. TCRdb keeps only in-frame clones here, not all; method: immunoSEQ multiplex PCR. Among hundreds of thousands of clones listed, over 65% were seen once. The sequenced sample was memory CD4+ T cells sorted from blood. Subset here: CD45RA-negative fraction. The receptor set was obtained from a woman aged 25-40 years in good health.

This clone is judged medium-sized. V and J are TRBV29-1 and TRBJ2-3; 10 bases map to TRBD1. V was pared by 4 bases and J by 4 bases, with 5 bases of the junction left unmatched. Germline lookup yields CDR1 SQVTM and CDR2 ANQGSEA. The CDR3 extends over 14 amino acids. The CDR3 region has the DNA TGCAGCGTTGGAGGGACAGGGGTTTCAGATACGCAGTATTTT. Protein sequence: CSVGGTGVSDTQYF.

This clone was seen a single time. The V call is TRBV5-1, the J call TRBJ1-1; D is possibly TRBD1 (5 bases). The CDR3 is made up of 15 amino acids. Germline V gene sequence: CDR1 SGHRS, CDR2 YFSETQ. Trimming removed 3 bases from V and 4 bases from J, with 16 bases in between. CDR3 region: CASSSTGQGSTEAFF. The CDR3 DNA is TGCGCCAGCAGCTCCACTGGACAAGGTAGCACTGAAGCTTTCTTT.

The chain links TRBV19 to TRBJ1-2, with D unresolved. Germline lookup yields CDR1 LNHDA and CDR2 SQIVND (reference sequence). V was pared by 5 bases and J by 3 bases, with 13 bases between. This CDR3 contains 14 residues. Here the CDR3 reads CASSSFEGHYGYTF. In DNA, the CDR3 is TGTGCCAGTAGTTCCTTTGAAGGCCACTATGGCTACACCTTC.

The V and J genes are TRBV9 and TRBJ2-3, with 7 bases fitting TRBD2. The CDR3 covers 14 residues. Germline V gene sequence: CDR1 SGDLS, CDR2 YYNGEE. The V gene end was trimmed by 2 bases and the J gene end by 6 bases; junction bases not matched to a gene: 6. CDR3 sequence: CASSVYREADTQYF. CDR3 bases: TGTGCCAGCAGCGTTTACCGGGAGGCCGATACGCAGTATTTT.

The chain carries TRBV4-1 and TRBJ2-3; the match to TRBD2 covers 10 bases. Germline V lookup: CDR1 MGHRA, CDR2 YSYEKL. Trimming took 4 bases from V and 1 from J; bases not matched to a gene: 8. The CDR3 covers 17 residues. The DNA for the CDR3 is TGCGCCAGCAGCCCACCCGCCGGGACTAGCGGCACAGATACGCAGTATTTT. Amino acids: CASSPPAGTSGTDTQYF.

In this sample, this clone turned up many times. V gene TRBV2 combines with J gene TRBJ2-5; D perhaps matches TRBD1 (6 bases). The ends were cut back, 3 bases at V and 5 bases at J, with 10 bases in the middle. Germline V gene lookup returns CDR1 SNHLY and CDR2 FYNNEI. This CDR3 has 13 residues. CDR3 DNA: TGTGCCAGCAGTGACACTGGGGGCGAGACCCAGTACTTC. The encoded protein is CASSDTGGETQYF. The whole variable domain, remainder taken from reference TRBV2 and TRBJ2-5, is EPEVTQTPSHQVTQMGQEVILRCVPISNHLYFYWYRQILGQKVEFLVSFYNNEISEKSEIFDDQFSVERPDGSNFTLKIRSTKLEDSAMYFCASSDTGGETQYFGPGTRLLVL.

The chain is built from TRBV6-1 and TRBJ2-2; D possibly corresponds to TRBD2 (6 bases). Trimming took 7 bases from V and 5 from J, leaving 14 bases between them. CDR1 is MNHNS and CDR2 is SASEGT in the germline V gene. There are 14 residues in the CDR3. The CDR3 DNA reads TGTGCCAGCAACCGGGACTTACTGACCGGGGAGCTGTTTTTT. This encodes CASNRDLLTGELFF.

V is TRBV4-2 and J is TRBJ2-1, with TRBD1 identical over 10 bases. V shed 0 bases and J 2 bases; nucleotides not matched to a gene: 4. CDR1 is LGHNA and CDR2 is YNFKEQ in the germline V gene. CDR3 length: 17 residues. As DNA, the CDR3 is TGTGCCAGCAGCCAAGAGCCCGGGACAGGGGCCTACAATGAGCAGTTCTTC. Protein: CASSQEPGTGAYNEQFF.

J is TRBJ1-4 and V is TRBV5-1; 7 nucleotides agree with TRBD1. CDR3 size: 17 residues. V lost 4 bases and J lost 3; bases outside the gene matches: 12. Germline assignment: CDR1 SGHRS and CDR2 YFSETQ. The CDR3: CASSLGQARGANEKLFF. DNA for the CDR3: TGCGCCAGCAGCCTCGGACAGGCCCGCGGAGCTAATGAAAAACTGTTTTTT.

This clone came up many times. The chain links TRBV30 to TRBJ2-7; 7 positions match TRBD2. This CDR3 has 14 amino acids. Losses at the gene ends were 5 bases for V and 4 bases for J; bases not matched to a gene: 11. Germline V gives CDR1 GTSNPN, CDR2 SVGIG (reference sequence). CDR3 protein: CAWGREAGRYEQYF. Written as DNA, the CDR3 is TGTGCCTGGGGGAGGGAGGCAGGGCGGTACGAGCAGTACTTC.

V is TRBV7-2 and J is TRBJ2-5; 9 bases match TRBD1. CDR3 length equals 15 residues. Germline CDR1 SGHTA, CDR2 FQGNSA. Trimming cost V 4 bases and J 4 bases; bases outside gene matches: 7. The CDR3: CASSYKGTGPETQYF. The CDR3 DNA follows: TGTGCCAGCAGCTACAAAGGGACAGGGCCAGAGACCCAGTACTTC.

J is TRBJ2-5 and V is TRBV7-6; D not certain. The CDR3 loop spans 12 amino acids. Germline values: CDR1 SGHVS, CDR2 FNYEAQ. The V gene lost 5 bases and the J gene lost 1 base, with 5 bases spanning the gap. DNA of the CDR3: TGTGCCAGCAGCCGACCCCAAGAGACCCAGTACTTC. Encoded protein: CASSRPQETQYF.

This clone was seen only once. The V and J genes are TRBV28 and TRBJ1-1; tentatively, D is TRBD1 (5 bases). The CDR3 totals 19 residues. Germline CDR1 and CDR2: MDHEN and SYDVKM. V lost 7 bases, J lost 0 bases, and 27 bases lay in between. In nucleotides, the CDR3 is TGTGCCAGCACCCTCTCGGGCTTATACAGGTGGAATATGAACACTGAAGCTTTCTTT. Protein: CASTLSGLYRWNMNTEAFF.

This clone was seen once. The chain uses TRBV27 and TRBJ2-7; 9 nucleotides align to TRBD1. Germline CDR1 MNHEY, CDR2 SMNVEV (reference sequence). The CDR3 contains 14 residues. With 2 bases clipped from V and 5 bases from J, the junction kept 4 bases outside the gene matches. CDR3 loop: CASSLRTGEDEQYF. DNA for the CDR3: TGTGCCAGCAGTTTACGGACAGGGGAGGACGAGCAGTACTTC.

This clone was seen a few times. The same CDR3 can be traced to other DNA sequences in this sample. The chain couples TRBV19 to TRBJ2-5; the match to TRBD2 covers 11 bases. This CDR3 contains 14 residues. Germline lookup yields CDR1 LNHDA and CDR2 SQIVND (reference sequence). The junction had 1 base not matched to a gene; V was cut back by 5 bases and J by 2 bases. CDR3 bases: TGTGCCAGTAGTGTAGCGGGAGGGCAAGAGACCCAGTACTTC. It codes for CASSVAGGQETQYF.

Only a few counts were recorded for this clone. The chain links TRBV6-4 to TRBJ2-6, with a tentative D call TRBD2 (5 bases). The CDR3 spans 13 residues. Trimming stripped 8 bases from V and 3 bases from J, with 8 bases between. The germline V gene has CDR1 MRHNA and CDR2 SNTAGT. CDR3 protein: CASRGGGANVLTF. For the CDR3, the DNA is TGTGCCAGCCGTGGAGGTGGGGCCAACGTCCTGACTTTC.

A few counts support this clone. The chain links TRBV7-6 to TRBJ1-5; D unclear. The germline V gene encodes CDR1 SGHVS and CDR2 FNYEAQ. There are 13 residues in the CDR3. Trimming shortened V by 1 base and J by 4 bases, and 5 bases separated the two germline ends. The CDR3 here is CASSLDSNQPQHF. CDR3 nucleotide sequence: TGTGCCAGCAGCTTAGATAGTAATCAGCCCCAGCATTTT.

This clone appeared many times. The chain links TRBV27 to TRBJ2-7, with a possible D match to TRBD1 (8 bases). V shed 2 bases and J shed 5 bases, with 13 bases lying between them. Germline CDR1 and CDR2: MNHEY and SMNVEV (reference sequence). This CDR3 has 14 amino acids. CDR3 nucleotide sequence: TGTGCCAGCAGTTTAGGACAGGGAGGGCACGAGCAGTACTTC. Protein: CASSLGQGGHEQYF.

V is TRBV7-3 and J is TRBJ2-7; 10 bases align to TRBD1. The germline gives CDR1 SGHTA, CDR2 FQGTGA. The CDR3 contains 16 residues. Unmatched junction bases numbered 6, after V lost 2 bases and J lost 2 bases. The CDR3 loop is CASSLAGQGMAYEQYF. The CDR3 DNA is TGTGCCAGCAGCTTAGCGGGACAGGGGATGGCCTACGAGCAGTACTTC.

The sample holds many counts of this clone. The V call is TRBV2, the J call TRBJ2-7, with unresolved D. CDR1 and CDR2 (germline): SNHLY, FYNNEI. The CDR3 sequence is 13 residues long. V was trimmed by 4 bases and J by 4 bases, leaving 11 bases between them. CDR3 amino acids: CASSGPTPYEQYF. Written as DNA, the CDR3 is TGTGCCAGCAGTGGCCCGACACCGTACGAGCAGTACTTC.

This chain connects TRBV6-4 to TRBJ1-5; tentative D call: TRBD1 (6 bases). This CDR3 has 15 residues. The germline CDR1 and CDR2 sequences are MRHNA and SNTAGT. V was pared by 3 bases and J by 7 bases, with 16 bases between. CDR3 bases: TGTGCCAGCAGTGAACAGGGTACGGGAGGGCAGCCCCAGCATTTT. Encoded protein: CASSEQGTGGQPQHF.

V gene TRBV28 combines with J gene TRBJ2-1; tentatively, D is TRBD1 or TRBD2 (5 bases each). V was cut by 6 bases and J by 7 bases, with 19 bases left in between. The CDR3 has 15 amino acids. Germline V gene lookup returns CDR1 MDHEN and CDR2 SYDVKM. The CDR3 here is CASSTGTARGNEQFF. The CDR3 coding sequence is TGTGCCAGCAGCACCGGGACGGCGAGAGGGAATGAGCAGTTCTTC.

V and J are TRBV27 and TRBJ1-2; D uncertain. This CDR3 contains 13 residues. Germline V lookup: CDR1 MNHEY, CDR2 SMNVEV (reference sequence). V lost 6 bases and J lost 2, with 10 bases in between. In DNA form, the CDR3 reads TGTGCCAGCAGCCCGGCCGTGAACTATGGCTACACCTTC. It translates to CASSPAVNYGYTF.

The genes are TRBV7-9 and TRBJ2-3; TRBD2 aligns across 16 bases. CDR1 is SEHNR and CDR2 is FQNEAQ in the germline V gene (reference sequence). The CDR3 runs to 15 residues. V shed 8 bases and J 3 bases; nucleotides not matched to a gene: 2. The chain's CDR3 is CASLGLAGGTDTQYF. The CDR3 DNA reads as TGTGCCAGCCTGGGACTAGCGGGAGGGACAGATACGCAGTATTTT.

A word on this clone: The junction departs from the called germline gene at one end, perhaps through a read error. The gene calls are TRBV4-1 and TRBJ2-5; D may be TRBD2 (6 bases). The CDR3 contains 11 residues. Germline V lookup: CDR1 MGHRA, CDR2 YSYEKL. CDR3 sequence: CASSQDQGLDF. The CDR3 DNA reads as TGCGCCAGCAGCCAAGATCAGGGACTGGACTTC.